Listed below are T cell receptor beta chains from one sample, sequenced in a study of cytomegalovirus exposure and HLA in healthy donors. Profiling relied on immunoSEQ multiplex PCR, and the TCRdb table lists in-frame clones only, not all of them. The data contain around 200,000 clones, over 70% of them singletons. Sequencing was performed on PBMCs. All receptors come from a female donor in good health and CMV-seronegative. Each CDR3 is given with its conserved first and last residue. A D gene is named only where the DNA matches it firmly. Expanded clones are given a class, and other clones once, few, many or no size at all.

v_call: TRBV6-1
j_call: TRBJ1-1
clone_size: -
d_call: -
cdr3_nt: TGTGCCCTGTACATGAACACTGAAGCTTTCTTT
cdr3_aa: CALYMNTEAFF

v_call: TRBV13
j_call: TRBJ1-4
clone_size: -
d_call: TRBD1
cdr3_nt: TGTGCCAGCAGCTCCGACAGGGGGTTCATCGGGTCAACTAATGAAAAACTGTTTTTT
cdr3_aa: CASSSDRGFIGSTNEKLFF

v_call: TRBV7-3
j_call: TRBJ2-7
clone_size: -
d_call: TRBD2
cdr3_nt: TGTGCCAGCAGCCCCACTAGCGGGAGCTCCTACGAGCAGTACTTC
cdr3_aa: CASSPTSGSSYEQYF

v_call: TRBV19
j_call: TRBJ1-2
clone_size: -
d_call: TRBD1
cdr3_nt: TGTGCCAGTCTCCTTACTCCGGGACAGGGCGACTCTAACTATGGCTACACCTTC
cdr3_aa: CASLLTPGQGDSNYGYTF

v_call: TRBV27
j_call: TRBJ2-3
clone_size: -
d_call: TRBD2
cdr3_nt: TGTGCCAGCAGTTTGGGGCCGGGGACTAGCGGGAAAACCACAGATACGCAGTATTTT
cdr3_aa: CASSLGPGTSGKTTDTQYF

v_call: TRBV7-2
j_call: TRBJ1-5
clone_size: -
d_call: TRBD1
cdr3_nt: TGTGCCAGCAGCATAGACAGGGATCAGCCCCAGCATTTT
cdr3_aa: CASSIDRDQPQHF

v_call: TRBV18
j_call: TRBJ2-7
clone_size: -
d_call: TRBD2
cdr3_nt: TGTGCCAGCTCACCATCGACTAGCGGGACTTACGAGCAGTACTTC
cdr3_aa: CASSPSTSGTYEQYF

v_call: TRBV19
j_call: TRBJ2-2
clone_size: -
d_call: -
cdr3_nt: TGTGCCAGTAGTATAGATCCGAGGTTCGGGGAGCTGTTTTTT
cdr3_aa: CASSIDPRFGELFF

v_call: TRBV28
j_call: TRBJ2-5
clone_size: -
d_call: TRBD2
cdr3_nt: TGTGCCAGCAGTCTACGCGGGGGGGCCAGCTTAGAGACCCAGTACTTC
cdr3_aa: CASSLRGGASLETQYF

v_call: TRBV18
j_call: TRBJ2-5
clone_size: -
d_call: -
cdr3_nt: TGTGCCAGCTCACCACCGCGAGAGACCCAGTACTTC
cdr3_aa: CASSPPRETQYF

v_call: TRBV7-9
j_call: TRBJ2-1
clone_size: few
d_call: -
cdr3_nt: TGTTCCAGCAGCTTAGTATCCTACAATGAGCAGTTCTTC
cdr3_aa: CSSSLVSYNEQFF

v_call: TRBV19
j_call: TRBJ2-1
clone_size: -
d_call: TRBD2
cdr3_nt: TGTGCCAGTAGTAGGACTAGCGGGAGAAGCTACAATGAGCAGTTCTTC
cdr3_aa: CASSRTSGRSYNEQFF

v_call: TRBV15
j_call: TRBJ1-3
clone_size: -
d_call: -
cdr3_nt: TGTGCCACCAGCAGATTTGGGGGGGTTGGTGGAAACACCATATATTTT
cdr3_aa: CATSRFGGVGGNTIYF

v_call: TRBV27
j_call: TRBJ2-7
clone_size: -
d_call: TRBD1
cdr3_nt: TGTGCCAGCAGTTTATCGACCGGGACAGGGGCATTGGAGAGGCAGTACTTC
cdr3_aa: CASSLSTGTGALERQYF

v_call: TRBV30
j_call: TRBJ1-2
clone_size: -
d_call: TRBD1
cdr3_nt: TGTGCCTGGAATCGAGGACAGGGGAACTATGGCTACACCTTC
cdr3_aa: CAWNRGQGNYGYTF

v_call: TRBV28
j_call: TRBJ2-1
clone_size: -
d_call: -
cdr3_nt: TGTGCCAGCAGTTTATTCTCCTCCGGGGATGAGCAGTTCTTC
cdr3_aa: CASSLFSSGDEQFF

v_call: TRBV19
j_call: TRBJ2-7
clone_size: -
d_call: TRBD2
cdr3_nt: TGTGCCAGTACCCCCAGGACTAGCGGGAGTTTACACGAGCAGTACTTC
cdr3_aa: CASTPRTSGSLHEQYF

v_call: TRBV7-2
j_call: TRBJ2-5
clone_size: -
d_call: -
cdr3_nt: TGTGCCAGCAGCTTAGGCGGGGTTCAAGAGACCCAGTACTTC
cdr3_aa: CASSLGGVQETQYF

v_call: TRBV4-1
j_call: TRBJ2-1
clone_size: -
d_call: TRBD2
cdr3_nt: TGCGCCAGCAGCTGGGGGAGCGGGAGCAGAGATGAGCAGTTCTTC
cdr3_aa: CASSWGSGSRDEQFF

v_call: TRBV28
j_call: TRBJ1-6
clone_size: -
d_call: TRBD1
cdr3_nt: TGTGCCAGCAGTTCGGGGACAGGGGGCAGCTCACCCCTCCACTTT
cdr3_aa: CASSSGTGGSSPLHF

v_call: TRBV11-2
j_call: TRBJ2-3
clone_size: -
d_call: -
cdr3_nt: TGTGCCAGCAGCTCCCGACTAGGGACAGATACGCAGTATTTT
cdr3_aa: CASSSRLGTDTQYF

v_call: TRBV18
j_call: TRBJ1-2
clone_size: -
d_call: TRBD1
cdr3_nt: TGTGCCAGCTCACCCGGACAGGGTCATGGCTACACCTTC
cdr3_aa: CASSPGQGHGYTF

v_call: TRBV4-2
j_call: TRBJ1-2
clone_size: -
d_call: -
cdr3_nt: TGTGCCAGCAGCCAAGATGGGGCGCGGGGGGGCAATGGCTACACCTTC
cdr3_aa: CASSQDGARGGNGYTF

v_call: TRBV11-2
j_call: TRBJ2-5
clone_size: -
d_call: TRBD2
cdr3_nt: TGTGCCAGCAGCTCGGGGACTAGCGGGGTACAAGAGACCCAGTACTTC
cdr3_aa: CASSSGTSGVQETQYF

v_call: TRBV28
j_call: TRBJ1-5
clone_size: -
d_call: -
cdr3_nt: TGTGCCAGCAGCCCAACTAATAGCAATCAGCCCCAGCATTTT
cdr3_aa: CASSPTNSNQPQHF

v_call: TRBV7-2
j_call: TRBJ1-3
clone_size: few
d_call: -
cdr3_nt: TGTGCCAGCAGCGCGGGGATCTCTGGAAACACCATATATTTT
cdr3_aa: CASSAGISGNTIYF

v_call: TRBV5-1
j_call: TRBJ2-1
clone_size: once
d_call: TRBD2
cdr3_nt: TGCGCCAGCAGCTTCGCGGGGGGGCCCTCCTACAATGAGCAGTTCTTC
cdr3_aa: CASSFAGGPSYNEQFF

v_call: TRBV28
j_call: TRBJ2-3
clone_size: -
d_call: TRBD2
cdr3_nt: TGTGCCAGCAGCCGTCTAGCGGGAGAGACAGATACGCAGTATTTT
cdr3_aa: CASSRLAGETDTQYF

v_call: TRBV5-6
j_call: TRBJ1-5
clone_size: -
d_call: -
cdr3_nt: TGTGCCAGCAGCTTGGGGGTTGCGGGCAATCAGCCCCAGCATTTT
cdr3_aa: CASSLGVAGNQPQHF

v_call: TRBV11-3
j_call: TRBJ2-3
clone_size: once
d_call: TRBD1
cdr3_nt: TGTGCCAGCAGTCCCCCCGGGACAGGGAACACAGATACGCAGTATTTT
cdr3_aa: CASSPPGTGNTDTQYF

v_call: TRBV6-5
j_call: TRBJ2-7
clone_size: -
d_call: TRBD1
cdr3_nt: TGTGCCAGCAGTTTGGGGGACAGGGGTTACGAGCAGTACTTC
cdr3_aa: CASSLGDRGYEQYF

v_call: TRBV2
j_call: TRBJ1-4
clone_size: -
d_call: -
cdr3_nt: TGTGCCAGCAGTAGGACGGCGGGGGATGAAAAACTGTTTTTT
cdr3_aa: CASSRTAGDEKLFF

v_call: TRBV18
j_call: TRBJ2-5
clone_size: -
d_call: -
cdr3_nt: TGTGCCAGCTCACCAGGACTGTACCAAGAGACCCAGTACTTC
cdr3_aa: CASSPGLYQETQYF

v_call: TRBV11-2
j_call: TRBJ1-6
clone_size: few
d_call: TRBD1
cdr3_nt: TGTGCCAGCAGCGCCCACAGGGGGGGTAATTCACCCCTCCACTTT
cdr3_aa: CASSAHRGGNSPLHF

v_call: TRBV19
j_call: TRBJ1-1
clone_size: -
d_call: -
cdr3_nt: TGTGCCAGTAGTATGGCCCTAGGAGGTTTCTTT
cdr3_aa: CASSMALGGFF

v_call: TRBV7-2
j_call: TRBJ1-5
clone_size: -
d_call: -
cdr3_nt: TGTGCCAGCAGCTTATTAGCGCGCGCGGGTCAGCCCCAGCATTTT
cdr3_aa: CASSLLARAGQPQHF

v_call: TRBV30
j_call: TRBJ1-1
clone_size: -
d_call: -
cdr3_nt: TGTGCCTGGAGTGTGGGGGCGGCTGAAGCTTTCTTT
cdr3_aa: CAWSVGAAEAFF